This T cell receptor beta chain was captured by sequencing in a study of OX40 agonist ivuxolimab in advanced cancers. Sequencing used immunoSEQ multiplex PCR; TCRdb keeps in-frame clones, though not all of them. The sample lists tens of thousands of clones, approximately 86% occurring once. Looked up from germline, CDR1 is LNHNV and CDR2 is YYDKDF (reference sequence). This CDR3 has 18 amino acids. Trimming shortened V by 2 bases and J by 6 bases, and 26 bases separated the two germline ends. Patients with autoimmune history or systemic immunosuppression were excluded. Peripheral blood came from all dose cohorts at three timepoints.

The sequence came from an adult with an advanced solid tumor such as melanoma, head and neck, liver or kidney cancer. Sequenced here: CD4+ or CD8+ T cells sorted from blood, sampled in a trial of the OX40 agonist ivuxolimab. The rearrangement joins TRBV15 to TRBJ2-7, with D perhaps TRBD1 (5 bases). CDR3 region: CATSRLLKGGRVTFEQYF. For the CDR3, the DNA is TGTGCCACCAGCAGACTCCTCAAGGGCGGCAGGGTTACATTCGAGCAGTACTTC.